This T cell receptor beta chain was captured by sequencing in a study of T cells in localized non-small cell lung cancer. J gave up 5 bases and V 1 base, and 3 bases lay outside the gene matches. CDR3 length: 14 amino acids. CDR1 is SGHRS, CDR2 YFSETQ, per germline. Points from the study as a whole: Longer overall survival accompanied higher blood T cell density. Out of the top 100 tumor clones, a median around 57 were seen in adjacent lung. Tumor showed lower T cell clonality than uninvolved adjacent lung, where it was highest.

About this clone itself: The antigen is not known.

Clones were sequenced by immunoSEQ multiplex PCR, and TCRdb holds only the in-frame ones, with some missing. Among tens of thousands of clones, around four fifths were seen once, and the ten largest hold about 14%. The TCR comes from a female donor at least 60 years old with stage I lung adenocarcinoma. The V gene is TRBV5-1, the J gene TRBJ2-5; 9 nucleotides align to TRBD2. Sample: peripheral blood, taken before any cancer treatment. CDR3 bases: TGCGCCAGCAGCTTGAGAAGCGGGGGGGAGACCCAGTACTTC. Translation gives CASSLRSGGETQYF.